This T cell receptor (beta chain) was captured by sequencing in a study of blood T cell repertoires in COVID-19. The V gene's germline CDR1 is MDHEN and CDR2 SYDVKM. Trimming stripped 5 bases from V and 1 base from J, with 8 bases between. The CDR3 extends over 13 amino acids. The authors' processing: It was from reference gene primer amplification that nucleated cell counts were estimated. The assay was immunoSEQ multiplex PCR, and TCRdb's table has in-frame clones only and misses some. D and trimming were read from the DNA, whereas the V and J calls and clone size are those reported in that table. The sample yields about 96,000 clones, around 90% seen once.

Material: peripheral blood. The receptor was derived from a human donor with COVID-19, enrolled during active disease. The donor label of this sample is uncertain. The V call is TRBV28, the J call TRBJ1-1; D gene unclear. CDR3 sequence: CASSREWNTEAFF. In nucleotides, the CDR3 is TGTGCCAGCAGTAGGGAGTGGAACACTGAAGCTTTCTTT.